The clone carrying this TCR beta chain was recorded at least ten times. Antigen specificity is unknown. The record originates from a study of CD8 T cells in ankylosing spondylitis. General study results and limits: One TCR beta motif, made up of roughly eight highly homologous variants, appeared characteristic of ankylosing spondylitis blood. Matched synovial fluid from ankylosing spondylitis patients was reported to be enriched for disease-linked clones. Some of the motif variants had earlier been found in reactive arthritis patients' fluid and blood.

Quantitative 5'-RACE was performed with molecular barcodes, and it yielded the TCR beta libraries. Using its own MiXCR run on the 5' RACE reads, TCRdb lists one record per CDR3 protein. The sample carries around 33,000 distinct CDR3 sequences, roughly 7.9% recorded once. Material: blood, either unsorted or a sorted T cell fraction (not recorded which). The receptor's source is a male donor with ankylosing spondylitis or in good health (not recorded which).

The CDR3 is CSATTGTGVHEQYF. DNA for the CDR3: TGCAGCGCCACAACCGGGACAGGGGTCCACGAGCAGTACTTC. V and J are TRBV29-1 and TRBJ2-7; the match to TRBD1 covers 10 bases. Germline lookup yields CDR1 SQVTM and CDR2 ANQGSEA. The CDR3 is made up of 14 amino acids. V lost 7 bases and J lost 5; bases outside the gene matches: 11.